This T cell receptor beta chain was obtained from a study of blood T cell repertoires in COVID-19. For the study at large: Sites across the United States, Italy and Spain contributed samples from acute and convalescent COVID-19.

The CDR3 is made up of 15 amino acids. Germline CDR1 is LGHDT and CDR2 is YNNKEL (reference sequence). V trimming: 1 base; J trimming: 10 bases; junction bases outside the gene matches: 9. Participants came from under 30 US areas, aged about 18 to 90 years. Individuals in the exposed group had encountered a COVID-19 case within 2 weeks preceding study entry. This clone is a singleton in its sample. Per the original data handling: Amplifying reference gene primers gave estimates of nucleated cell counts. This table comes from immunoSEQ multiplex PCR, and its TCRdb copy is limited to in-frame clones, with some not included. The V and J calls and clone size are taken from that table; D and trimming were inferred from the DNA. The sample shows 250,000 or so clones, around 90% of them seen only once.

The sequence was obtained from a woman aged 30 to 39 who had been exposed to COVID-19. Sequenced input: PBMCs or T cells enriched from blood (not recorded which). The V call is TRBV3-1 (or the pseudogene TRBV3-2), the J call TRBJ2-1, with TRBD2 matching 8 bases. CDR3 sequence: CASSQGVAGLTEQFF. The DNA for the CDR3 is TGTGCCAGCAGCCAAGGGGTAGCGGGGCTGACGGAGCAGTTCTTC.